This is a list of T cell receptor beta chains from one sample in a study of shared clonotypes between healthy human individuals. Profiling relied on immunoSEQ multiplex PCR, and the TCRdb table lists in-frame clones only, not all of them. The sample shows about 1.4 million clones, around 95% of them seen only once. Sequenced: naive CD4+ T cells sorted from blood. The receptor source for this set is a man aged 30 to 39 in good health. Each CDR3 is given with its conserved first and last residue. Each record gives: J gene, clone size, V gene, D gene, CDR3 DNA, CDR3 protein. The D gene is left open where the match is weak. The size field is filled for only some rows; it gives once, few, many or a size class.

TRBJ2-1 | . | TRBV25-1 | . | TGTGCCAGCAGCCTGGACGCTAGCTCCTACAATGAGCAGTTCTTC | CASSLDASSYNEQFF
TRBJ2-1 | . | TRBV9 | . | TGTGCCAGCAGCGTAGCACTAGCTTACAATGAGCAGTTCTTC | CASSVALAYNEQFF
TRBJ2-7 | . | TRBV19 | TRBD1 | TGTGCCAGTAGTATATCGGCCAGGGGGTGGAGTGAGCAGTACTTC | CASSISARGWSEQYF
TRBJ2-5 | . | TRBV10-3 | TRBD2 | TGTGCCATCAGTGAGTCCGGGACTAGCGAAGAGACCCAGTACTTC | CAISESGTSEETQYF
TRBJ1-2 | . | TRBV2 | . | TGTGCCAATAAACAGGGAATTGACTATGGCTACACCTTC | CANKQGIDYGYTF
TRBJ2-2 | . | TRBV10-3 | . | TGTGCCATCAACAACAGGGAGGACACCGGGGAGCTGTTTTTT | CAINNREDTGELFF
TRBJ2-7 | . | TRBV7-2 | . | TGTGCCAGCAGTGAAAACTACGAGCAGTACTTC | CASSENYEQYF
TRBJ2-3 | once | TRBV4-2 | . | TGTGCCAGCAGCCAAGGGTGGCAGTCGTCAGATACGCAGTATTTT | CASSQGWQSSDTQYF
TRBJ1-4 | . | TRBV9 | . | TGTGCCAGCAGCACAAAGGGGGCTAATGAAAAACTGTTTTTT | CASSTKGANEKLFF
TRBJ2-3 | . | TRBV5-1 | . | TGCGCCAGCAGCTTGGCCATGAAGGGAACAGATACGCAGTATTTT | CASSLAMKGTDTQYF
TRBJ2-2 | . | TRBV5-8 | TRBD1 | TGTGCCAGCAGCTGGACAGGGGGGGACACCGGGGAGCTGTTTTTT | CASSWTGGDTGELFF
TRBJ2-1 | . | TRBV2 | . | TGTGCCAGCAGGTACTACAATGAGCAGTTCTTC | CASRYYNEQFF
TRBJ1-2 | . | TRBV19 | TRBD1 | TGTGCCAGTAGTGTGACAGGGGGCGGGCTCTATGGCTACACCTTC | CASSVTGGGLYGYTF
TRBJ1-2 | . | TRBV19 | . | TGTGCCAGTCAAGGAACGGGACGAAACTATGGCTACACCTTC | CASQGTGRNYGYTF
TRBJ1-2 | . | TRBV4-1 | TRBD1 | TGCGCCAGCAGCCAAGTTGGTCGGACAGGGGAGGATACCTTC | CASSQVGRTGEDTF
TRBJ2-3 | few | TRBV5-1 | . | TGCGCCAGCAGCTTGGGTCAGGGCAGGGCAGATACGCAGTATTTT | CASSLGQGRADTQYF
TRBJ2-1 | . | TRBV1 | . | TGCACCAGCAGCCAAGATAGGGGCACCAACTCCTACAATGAGCAGTTCTTC | CTSSQDRGTNSYNEQFF
TRBJ2-1 | . | TRBV7-3 | . | TGTGCCAGCAGCCCCAGCCCCCCAGGGGGGCGCGGCACACGTGAGCAGTTCTTC | CASSPSPPGGRGTREQFF
TRBJ2-2 | . | TRBV19 | . | TGTGCCAGTAGTTTAGGGACACGCGGGGAGCTGTTTTTT | CASSLGTRGELFF
TRBJ2-1 | . | TRBV29-1 | TRBD2 | TGCAGCGTTGGAGGTTTAGCGGGAGGGGTCTACAATGAGCAGTTCTTC | CSVGGLAGGVYNEQFF
TRBJ2-3 | . | TRBV7-2 | TRBD2 | TGTGCCAGCAGCTCCTCGCGGGAGTTAGTAGATACGCAGTATTTT | CASSSSRELVDTQYF
TRBJ1-1 | . | TRBV15 | TRBD1 | TGTGCCACCAGCAGGGTTGACAGGGGGGACACTGAAGCTTTCTTT | CATSRVDRGDTEAFF
TRBJ2-7 | . | TRBV18 | TRBD1 | TGTGCCAGCTCGGCGTTGGGCTCCGGGACAGGGGGCTGGGAGCAGTACTTC | CASSALGSGTGGWEQYF
TRBJ2-5 | . | TRBV11-2 | TRBD1 | TGTGCCAGCAGCTCCGACAGGGGTGAGACCCAGTACTTC | CASSSDRGETQYF
TRBJ2-7 | . | TRBV7-2 | . | TGTGCCAGCAGCTTAGACTCAGCAGAGCAGTACTTC | CASSLDSAEQYF
TRBJ2-5 | . | TRBV5-5 | . | TGTGCCAGCAGCCTCCGGGCCCTGGGGCAAGAGACCCAGTACTTC | CASSLRALGQETQYF
TRBJ2-7 | . | TRBV5-1 | . | TGCGCCAGCAGCTTAGGCTCGAGGCTCTCCTACGAGCAGTACTTC | CASSLGSRLSYEQYF
TRBJ1-5 | . | TRBV15 | . | TGTGCCACCAGCCCTAGTATGGACAGCTATAGCAATCAGCCCCAGCATTTT | CATSPSMDSYSNQPQHF
TRBJ1-4 | . | TRBV5-4 | . | TGTGCCAGCAGACGGACTACAGGGCTGGTACTGAATAATGAAAAACTGTTTTTT | CASRRTTGLVLNNEKLFF
TRBJ2-1 | . | TRBV5-1 | . | TGCGCCAGCAGCTACTTCCGGAGTTTTAATGAGCAGTTCTTC | CASSYFRSFNEQFF
TRBJ2-5 | . | TRBV5-1 | . | TGCGCCAGCAGCTTGGGACCGGGAAGGAGTGAGGAGACCCAGTACTTC | CASSLGPGRSEETQYF
TRBJ2-3 | . | TRBV2 | . | TGTGCCAGCAGTGCTGTTGGGGAAAATACGCAGTATTTT | CASSAVGENTQYF
TRBJ2-1 | . | TRBV5-1 | TRBD2 | TGCGCCAGCAGCTCGCCGGGACTAGCGACTCTAAGCTCCTACAATGAGCAGTTCTTC | CASSSPGLATLSSYNEQFF
TRBJ1-5 | . | TRBV5-1 | TRBD1 | TGCGCCAGCAGCGAGGGACAGATAAATCAGCCCCAGCATTTT | CASSEGQINQPQHF
TRBJ1-5 | . | TRBV5-4 | . | TGTGCCAGCAGCTCGAAGGACTCAGGTGACGATCAGCCCCAGCATTTT | CASSSKDSGDDQPQHF
TRBJ1-1 | . | TRBV6-5 | . | TGTGCCAGCAGTGCTTGGACGGCGAACACTGAAGCTTTCTTT | CASSAWTANTEAFF
TRBJ2-2 | . | TRBV11-1 | TRBD2 | TGTGCCAGCAGCTTAGGGTTACTAGCGGGAGGTCTCGGGGAGCTGTTTTTT | CASSLGLLAGGLGELFF
TRBJ1-2 | . | TRBV4-1 | . | TGCGCCAGCAGCCAAGAATGGCAGGCTGCGAATAACTATGGCTACACCTTC | CASSQEWQAANNYGYTF
TRBJ1-1 | . | TRBV28 | . | TGTGCCAGCAGTTTGATAGGGGGGGATGGCACTGAAGCTTTCTTT | CASSLIGGDGTEAFF
TRBJ2-2 | . | TRBV27 | TRBD1 | TGTGCCAGCAGTTTACGTTACAGGGGCCCGAGCACCGGGGAGCTGTTTTTT | CASSLRYRGPSTGELFF
TRBJ2-7 | . | TRBV27 | . | TGTGCCAGCCGGACAACTTACTCCTACGAGCAGTACTTC | CASRTTYSYEQYF
TRBJ2-5 | . | TRBV9 | . | TGTGCCAGCAGCGTAGAGGGCGTGGGGACCCAAGAGACCCAGTACTTC | CASSVEGVGTQETQYF